A single sample is the source of the 23 T cell receptor beta chains below, sequenced in a study of human T cells and chemical hapten exposure. Researchers extracted total RNA from unfractionated whole blood. Individual cDNA molecules (in the library) carried attached unique molecular identifiers. From the reads, TCRdb called clonotypes with MiXCR, one entry per CDR3 protein. The repertoire includes 95,000 to 150,000 distinct CDR3 sequences, around 9% of them detected once, and about 1.4% sits in the top ten. The sequencing sample was made of whole blood. The receptor source for this set is a human donor in good health. Some clones in this sample may be carry-over from other donors' samples.

This clonotype has more than one count but fewer than ten. The chain combines TRBV28 with TRBJ2-7, with 8 bases lining up with TRBD1. Germline V gene data show CDR1 as MDHEN and CDR2 as SYDVKM. V lost 1 base to trimming and J lost 2 bases; unmatched junction nucleotides: 4. This CDR3 is built from 15 residues. CDR3 sequence (DNA): TGTGCCAGCAGTTTATTCGGACAGGGCGCCTACGAGCAGTACTTC. Translated, it gives CASSLFGQGAYEQYF.

In this sample, this clonotype turned up a few times. V and J are TRBV29-1 and TRBJ2-7; possible D gene TRBD1, 6 bases. Trimming shortened V by 5 bases and J by 6 bases, and 14 bases separated the two germline ends. The CDR3 runs to 12 residues. The germline gives CDR1 SQVTM, CDR2 ANQGSEA. The CDR3 loop reads CSVTRDTGEQYF. In nucleotides, the CDR3 is TGCAGCGTTACCCGGGACACCGGCGAGCAGTACTTC.

At least ten counts were recorded for this clonotype. The chain recombines TRBV7-2 with TRBJ2-2, with D possibly matching TRBD1 (5 bases). Germline-derived CDR1 and CDR2 are SGHTA and FQGNSA. Trimming shortened V by 3 bases and J by 6 bases, and 23 bases separated the two germline ends. The length of the CDR3 is 18 residues. The CDR3, as DNA: TGTGCCAGCAGCTTGACGATCTCGCGAGGTCAGGGCCCCGGGGAGCTGTTTTTT. The encoded protein is CASSLTISRGQGPGELFF.

In its sample, this clonotype was seen many times. V gene TRBV19 combines with J gene TRBJ1-2, with unresolved D. Trimming shortened V by 4 bases and J by 6 bases, and 12 bases separated the two germline ends. Germline V gene data show CDR1 as LNHDA and CDR2 as SQIVND (reference sequence). This CDR3 has 13 residues. DNA of the CDR3: TGTGCCAGTAGTAAGACCTCCGGGGATGGCTACACCTTC. Amino acids: CASSKTSGDGYTF. Supplemented by reference TRBV19 and TRBJ1-2, the full variable domain reads DGGITQSPKYLFRKEGQNVTLSCEQNLNHDAMYWYRQDPGQGLRLIYYSQIVNDFQKGDIAEGYSVSREKKESFPLTVTSAQKNPTAFYLCASSKTSGDGYTFGSGTRLTVV.

This clonotype was counted between two and nine times. The chain recombines TRBV29-1 with TRBJ1-2, with TRBD1 matching 7 bases. The CDR3 has 13 amino acids. The V and J ends lost 4 bases and 1 base, in that order; junction bases with no gene match: 3. Germline CDR1 is SQVTM and CDR2 is ANQGSEA. The CDR3 nucleotides read TGCAGCGTTGTAGGGACAGATAACTATGGCTACACCTTC. It is translated as CSVVGTDNYGYTF.

This clonotype was picked up a small number of times. This chain's CDR3 is CASSNSLYEQYF. The CDR3 nucleotides read TGTGCCAGTAGCAACAGCCTCTACGAGCAGTACTTC. The chain joins TRBV19 to TRBJ2-7; D is undetermined. Germline CDR1 LNHDA, CDR2 SQIVND (reference sequence). The V gene lost 6 bases and the J gene lost 3 bases, with 9 bases spanning the gap. This CDR3 spans 12 amino acids.

This clonotype has at least ten counts. The gene calls are TRBV3-1 and TRBJ1-4; D is uncertain. With 0 bases removed from V and 7 bases from J, the gap between germline ends came to 18 bases. Germline V gene data show CDR1 as LGHDT and CDR2 as YNNKEL (reference sequence). This CDR3 has 17 residues. CDR3 in DNA: TGTGCCAGCAGCCAAGATACGGAATCGATAGTGGCTGAAAAACTGTTTTTT. Amino acid sequence: CASSQDTESIVAEKLFF.

This clonotype was counted between two and nine times. The chain recombines TRBV30 with TRBJ1-1; D not certain. Trimming cost V 3 bases and J 1 base, with 9 bases left between them. The CDR3 is 13 amino acids. Germline V gene data show CDR1 as GTSNPN and CDR2 as SVGIG (reference sequence). The DNA of the CDR3 is TGTGCCTGGAGCCAAGGCGGGAACACTGAAGCTTTCTTT. Residues: CAWSQGGNTEAFF.

This clonotype was found a few times. This chain uses TRBV6-2 or TRBV6-3 with TRBJ2-5; D is perhaps TRBD2 (5 bases). The CDR3 extends over 14 amino acids. Germline V gene lookup returns CDR1 MNHEY and CDR2 SVGEGT. Trimming took 7 bases from V and 5 from J, leaving 17 bases between them. The CDR3 loop reads CASTRSTRRETQYF. The DNA for the CDR3 is TGTGCCAGCACCCGGTCTACTAGGCGTGAGACCCAGTACTTC.

This sequence joins TRBV6-5 and TRBJ2-7; 10 nucleotides match TRBD1. The V gene's germline CDR1 is MNHEY and CDR2 SVGAGI. The CDR3 length is 17 residues. The V gene end was trimmed by 2 bases and the J gene end by 6 bases; junction bases not matched to a gene: 13. CDR3 nucleotides: TGTGCCAGCAGTTACCCTAGAGCCGGGACAGGGGATCGCGAGCAGTACTTC. Translating gives CASSYPRAGTGDREQYF.

The chain employs TRBV7-9 and TRBJ2-7; 7 nucleotides align to TRBD1. Germline assignment: CDR1 SEHNR and CDR2 FQNEAQ (reference sequence). This CDR3 has 14 amino acids. Trimming took 5 bases from V and 5 from J; bases not matched to a gene: 9. DNA of the CDR3: TGTGCCAGCAGCCCTATCGGGACAGTGGACGAGCAGTACTTC. Residues: CASSPIGTVDEQYF.

This chain connects TRBV7-2 to TRBJ2-1; 7 bases line up with TRBD2. The junction had 5 bases not matched to a gene; V was cut back by 7 bases and J by 5 bases. Germline lookup yields CDR1 SGHTA and CDR2 FQGNSA. This CDR3 spans 13 amino acids. The CDR3 loop reads CASIGLEDNEQFF. CDR3 DNA sequence: TGTGCCAGCATCGGACTAGAGGACAATGAGCAGTTCTTC. The complete variable domain, with remaining parts taken from reference TRBV7-2 and TRBJ2-1, reads GAGVSQSPSNKVTEKGKDVELRCDPISGHTALYWYRQSLGQGLEFLIYFQGNSAPDKSGLPSDRFSAERTGGSVSTLTIQRTQQEDSAVYLCASIGLEDNEQFFGPGTRLTVL.

The rearrangement joins TRBV6-2 or TRBV6-3 to TRBJ2-1, with D perhaps matching TRBD2 (6 bases). CDR3 size: 14 residues. CDR1 and CDR2 (germline): MNHEY, SVGEGT. V dropped 8 bases and J dropped 5 bases, with 16 bases sitting between them. Written as DNA, the CDR3 is TGTGCCAGCGGCCCCGGGACTCAAAACAATGAGCAGTTCTTC. It yields the protein CASGPGTQNNEQFF.

This clonotype turned up a few times. V gene TRBV20-1 combines with J gene TRBJ1-3; no clear D gene. The CDR3 is 16 residues long. Trimming removed 0 bases from V and 0 bases from J, with 12 bases in between. Germline V gives CDR1 DFQATT, CDR2 SNEGSKA (reference sequence). The DNA of the CDR3 is TGCAGTGCTAGAGATCTCCAGGTTGACTCTGGAAACACCATATATTTT. Amino acids: CSARDLQVDSGNTIYF.

V usage is TRBV19 and J usage is TRBJ2-1, with TRBD2 matching 9 bases. CDR1 LNHDA and CDR2 SQIVND come from the germline V gene (reference sequence). After removal of 8 bases from V and 6 bases from J, the junction contained 11 bases not matched to a gene. The CDR3 contains 15 residues. The CDR3, as DNA: TGTGCCAGTGCGCGCGGGGCGGGAGGGCCCAATGAGCAGTTCTTC. Translation: CASARGAGGPNEQFF.

The V gene is TRBV2, the J gene TRBJ2-1, with D possibly matching TRBD2 (6 bases). Germline V lookup: CDR1 SNHLY, CDR2 FYNNEI. The CDR3 totals 15 residues. The ends were cut back, 3 bases at V and 7 bases at J, with 16 bases in the middle. The CDR3 is CASSDGGIAGNEQFF. In DNA form, the CDR3 reads TGTGCCAGCAGTGACGGGGGAATCGCAGGAAATGAGCAGTTCTTC.

In nucleotides, the CDR3 is TGCGCCAGCAGCCAAGAGGAACAGGGAATTGTGTACGAGCAGTACTTC. Translation: CASSQEEQGIVYEQYF. The V gene is TRBV4-1, the J gene TRBJ2-7; D possibly corresponds to TRBD1 (6 bases). V was shortened by 0 bases and J by 4 bases, with 16 bases between the two germline ends. Germline values: CDR1 MGHRA, CDR2 YSYEKL. This CDR3 comprises 16 residues.

The V gene is TRBV20-1, the J gene TRBJ2-2, with unresolved D. Germline V CDR1 and CDR2: DFQATT, SNEGSKA (reference sequence). V dropped 2 bases and J dropped 4 bases, with 17 bases sitting between them. CDR3 length: 16 residues. The CDR3 sequence is CSARPTIRILTGELFF. The DNA of the CDR3 is TGCAGTGCTAGACCTACGATCCGAATCCTCACCGGGGAGCTGTTTTTT.

This clonotype appeared many times. The rearrangement uses TRBV27 and TRBJ1-2, with no clear D. The V end was cut by 2 bases, the J end by 4 bases, with 14 bases between. This CDR3 is built from 15 residues. CDR1 is MNHEY, CDR2 SMNVEV, per germline (reference sequence). The CDR3 is CASSLEEGKRYGYTF. The DNA of the CDR3 is TGTGCCAGCAGTTTAGAGGAGGGAAAACGCTATGGCTACACCTTC.

The chain is built from TRBV19 and TRBJ1-5; D gene ambiguous. V gave up 0 bases and J gave up 7 bases, with 4 bases separating them. Germline V gene lookup returns CDR1 LNHDA and CDR2 SQIVND (reference sequence). CDR3 length equals 12 residues. CDR3 region: CASSIEWQPQHF. DNA of the CDR3: TGTGCCAGTAGTATAGAATGGCAGCCCCAGCATTTT.

This chain joins TRBV12-3 or TRBV12-4 and TRBJ2-3, with 12 bases that match TRBD2. The V and J ends lost 5 bases and 5 bases, in that order; junction bases with no gene match: 11. This CDR3 contains 17 residues. CDR3 DNA sequence: TGTGCCAGCAGTGCCAGACTAGCGGGAGAGGAAGAAGATACGCAGTATTTT. It codes for CASSARLAGEEEDTQYF.

This clonotype appeared a few times. This chain links TRBV20-1 with TRBJ2-1; 13 bases align to TRBD2. The V segment lost 6 bases and the J segment 6 bases; nucleotides outside the gene matches: 5. This CDR3 spans 14 amino acids. Germline V CDR1 and CDR2: DFQATT, SNEGSKA (reference sequence). CDR3 loop: CSAPRTSGGNEQFF. The CDR3 DNA reads TGCAGTGCCCCCCGGACTAGCGGGGGCAATGAGCAGTTCTTC.

The chain joins TRBV6-1 to TRBJ1-5; TRBD1 agrees at 9 bases. The length of the CDR3 is 18 residues. CDR1 is MNHNS and CDR2 is SASEGT in the germline V gene. The V and J ends lost 5 bases and 0 bases, in that order; junction bases with no gene match: 11. The CDR3 sequence: CASSRYRGRDYSNQPQHF. The DNA for the CDR3 is TGTGCCAGCAGTCGCTACAGGGGGCGCGATTATAGCAATCAGCCCCAGCATTTT.